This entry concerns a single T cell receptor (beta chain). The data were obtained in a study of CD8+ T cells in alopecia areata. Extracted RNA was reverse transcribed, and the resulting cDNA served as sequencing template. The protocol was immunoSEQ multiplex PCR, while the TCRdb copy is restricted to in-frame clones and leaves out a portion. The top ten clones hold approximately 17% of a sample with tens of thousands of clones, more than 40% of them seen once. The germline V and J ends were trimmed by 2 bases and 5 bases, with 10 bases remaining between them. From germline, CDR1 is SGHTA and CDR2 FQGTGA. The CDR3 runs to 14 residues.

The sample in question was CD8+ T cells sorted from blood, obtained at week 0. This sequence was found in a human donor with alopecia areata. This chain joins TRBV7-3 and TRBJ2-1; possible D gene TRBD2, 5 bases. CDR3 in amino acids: CASSLYGVNNEQFF. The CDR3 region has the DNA TGTGCCAGCAGCTTATACGGGGTTAACAATGAGCAGTTCTTC.